Listed below are T cell receptor beta chains from one sample, sequenced in a study of T-cell memory formation after mild COVID-19. TCRdb passed the 5' RACE reads through MiXCR, listing each CDR3 protein once. Here the sample spans roughly 170,000 distinct CDR3 sequences, less than 20% being singletons. Sequenced: PBMCs or a T cell subset sorted from them (not recorded which). The receptors were sampled from a man in his late teens or twenties who had mild COVID-19 (a few samples of this study predate the infection). Cell type and time point are not known. The CDR3 runs from the conserved cysteine through the conserved F or W. Fields, in order: V gene, clone size, D gene, J gene, CDR3 DNA, CDR3 protein. D genes are given only for firm matches. A clone size is listed for some rows: how often the clone was seen (once, few, many), or a class if it is expanded.

v_gene: TRBV7-9
abundance: .
d_gene: .
j_gene: TRBJ2-5
CDR3nt: TGTGCCAGCAGCCGGACTAAAGAGACCCAGTACTTC
CDR3aa: CASSRTKETQYF

v_gene: TRBV9
abundance: .
d_gene: .
j_gene: TRBJ2-2
CDR3nt: TGTGCCAGCAGCGTTTTCTCGGGGACCGGGGAGCTGTTTTTT
CDR3aa: CASSVFSGTGELFF

v_gene: TRBV5-1
abundance: .
d_gene: TRBD1
j_gene: TRBJ1-1
CDR3nt: TGCGCCAGCAGCACTGACAGGGTAGGAGGCACTGAAGCTTTCTTT
CDR3aa: CASSTDRVGGTEAFF

v_gene: TRBV20-1
abundance: .
d_gene: .
j_gene: TRBJ2-1
CDR3nt: TGCAGTGCTAATGGACAGAACAATGAGCAGTTCTTC
CDR3aa: CSANGQNNEQFF

v_gene: TRBV7-2
abundance: few
d_gene: .
j_gene: TRBJ1-5
CDR3nt: TGTGCCAGCAGCTCGAGGGTCGGCAATCAGCCCCAGCATTTT
CDR3aa: CASSSRVGNQPQHF

v_gene: TRBV12-3/TRBV12-4
abundance: .
d_gene: TRBD1
j_gene: TRBJ1-3
CDR3nt: TGTGCCAGCAGTCCCGGGACAGGGACCACCATATATTTT
CDR3aa: CASSPGTGTTIYF

v_gene: TRBV18
abundance: once
d_gene: .
j_gene: TRBJ1-1
CDR3nt: TGTGCCAGCTCACCGTTCGTCGGGGGGGACACTGAAGCTTTCTTT
CDR3aa: CASSPFVGGDTEAFF

v_gene: TRBV7-2
abundance: many
d_gene: .
j_gene: TRBJ2-7
CDR3nt: TGTGCCAGCAGTTCCTCATGGACTGTATCCTACGAGCAGTACTTC
CDR3aa: CASSSSWTVSYEQYF

v_gene: TRBV5-1
abundance: few
d_gene: .
j_gene: TRBJ2-5
CDR3nt: TGCGCCAGCAGCTTATCTTCGGGGGATCAAGAGACCCAGTACTTC
CDR3aa: CASSLSSGDQETQYF

v_gene: TRBV5-6
abundance: many
d_gene: .
j_gene: TRBJ2-5
CDR3nt: TGTGCCAGCAGCCTCCTTGGGGGGAAGGAGACCCAGTACTTC
CDR3aa: CASSLLGGKETQYF

v_gene: TRBV5-1
abundance: few
d_gene: TRBD2
j_gene: TRBJ2-2
CDR3nt: TGCGCCAGCAAGGCGGGGGGAAGCACCGGGGAGCTGTTTTTT
CDR3aa: CASKAGGSTGELFF

v_gene: TRBV4-3
abundance: few
d_gene: .
j_gene: TRBJ1-1
CDR3nt: TGCGCCAGCAGAGTGACAGGGAACACTGAAGCTTTCTTT
CDR3aa: CASRVTGNTEAFF

v_gene: TRBV5-1
abundance: few
d_gene: .
j_gene: TRBJ2-3
CDR3nt: TGCGCCAGCAGCTTGGAGCGAGCTAGCACAGATACGCAGTATTTT
CDR3aa: CASSLERASTDTQYF

v_gene: TRBV27
abundance: few
d_gene: .
j_gene: TRBJ2-2
CDR3nt: TGTGCCAGCAGTTTCCCGACAGGGAGGGCCACCGGGGAGCTGTTTTTT
CDR3aa: CASSFPTGRATGELFF

v_gene: TRBV6-6
abundance: .
d_gene: TRBD1
j_gene: TRBJ2-2
CDR3nt: TGTGCCAGCACTACACCCAGGGGGCCCGGGGAGCTGTTTTTT
CDR3aa: CASTTPRGPGELFF

v_gene: TRBV6-5
abundance: few
d_gene: TRBD1
j_gene: TRBJ2-7
CDR3nt: TGTGCCAGCAGTGTCCGGGACAGGGGTTCTCGGGAGCAGTACTTC
CDR3aa: CASSVRDRGSREQYF

v_gene: TRBV6-5
abundance: few
d_gene: .
j_gene: TRBJ1-2
CDR3nt: TGTGCCAGCAGTTACTCGTATCTGGCCAGGGTGCATTCTTACACCTTC
CDR3aa: CASSYSYLARVHSYTF

v_gene: TRBV6-2/TRBV6-3
abundance: .
d_gene: .
j_gene: TRBJ1-6
CDR3nt: TGTGCCAGCACCGCCAGGGATAATTCACCCCTCCACTTT
CDR3aa: CASTARDNSPLHF

v_gene: TRBV5-1
abundance: .
d_gene: .
j_gene: TRBJ1-4
CDR3nt: TGCGCCAGCAGCTTGTGGGGTTCCGGTGAAAAACTGTTTTTT
CDR3aa: CASSLWGSGEKLFF

v_gene: TRBV29-1
abundance: .
d_gene: .
j_gene: TRBJ1-5
CDR3nt: TGCAGCGTTGTTGAGGCCTTAAATCAGCCCCAGCATTTT
CDR3aa: CSVVEALNQPQHF

v_gene: TRBV10-3
abundance: once
d_gene: TRBD1
j_gene: TRBJ2-3
CDR3nt: TGTGCCAGGTCCCGGACAGGTTCAGATACGCAGTATTTT
CDR3aa: CARSRTGSDTQYF

v_gene: TRBV5-1
abundance: few
d_gene: .
j_gene: TRBJ2-3
CDR3nt: TGCGCCAGCAGCAAAATCTACAGCACAGATACGCAGTATTTT
CDR3aa: CASSKIYSTDTQYF

v_gene: TRBV5-6
abundance: .
d_gene: TRBD1
j_gene: TRBJ2-7
CDR3nt: TGTGCCAGCAGCCGGGAACAGGGGGCAAGAGAGCAGTACTTC
CDR3aa: CASSREQGAREQYF

v_gene: TRBV11-2
abundance: .
d_gene: .
j_gene: TRBJ2-7
CDR3nt: TGTGCCAGCACCGAGGGGTTCGCCTCCTACGAGCAGTACTTC
CDR3aa: CASTEGFASYEQYF

v_gene: TRBV7-9
abundance: .
d_gene: .
j_gene: TRBJ2-7
CDR3nt: TGTGCCAGCGCCCCCGACGGACCCTACGAGCAGTACTTC
CDR3aa: CASAPDGPYEQYF

v_gene: TRBV23-1
abundance: .
d_gene: TRBD1
j_gene: TRBJ2-2
CDR3nt: TGCGCCAGCAGTCAAGCTTACAGGGGAACCGGGGAGCTGTTTTTT
CDR3aa: CASSQAYRGTGELFF

v_gene: TRBV12-3/TRBV12-4
abundance: .
d_gene: TRBD1
j_gene: TRBJ2-1
CDR3nt: TGTGCCAGCAGTTTGGGACAGGGCAAGTTCTTC
CDR3aa: CASSLGQGKFF

v_gene: TRBV5-6
abundance: many
d_gene: TRBD2
j_gene: TRBJ2-1
CDR3nt: TGTGCCAGCAGCTTGTCCCCGGGGGGGCATAATGAGCAGTTCTTC
CDR3aa: CASSLSPGGHNEQFF

v_gene: TRBV15
abundance: few
d_gene: .
j_gene: TRBJ1-2
CDR3nt: TGTGCCACCAGCAGAGACAGGGTTTTCGACTATGGCTACACCTTC
CDR3aa: CATSRDRVFDYGYTF

v_gene: TRBV5-1
abundance: .
d_gene: TRBD1
j_gene: TRBJ2-2
CDR3nt: TGCGCCAGCAGCTGGGACAGGACTAACACCGGGGAGCTGTTTTTT
CDR3aa: CASSWDRTNTGELFF

v_gene: TRBV5-1
abundance: few
d_gene: TRBD2
j_gene: TRBJ2-1
CDR3nt: TGCGCCAGCAAAAATTATAGCGGGAGCTCCTACAATGAGCAGTTCTTC
CDR3aa: CASKNYSGSSYNEQFF

v_gene: TRBV6-5
abundance: .
d_gene: .
j_gene: TRBJ1-1
CDR3nt: TGTGCCAGCAGTTATGGGCTTGGGGGTGAAGCTTTCTTT
CDR3aa: CASSYGLGGEAFF

v_gene: TRBV4-1
abundance: .
d_gene: .
j_gene: TRBJ2-2
CDR3nt: TGCGCCAGCAGTAGGCTAAACACCGGGGAGCTGTTTTTT
CDR3aa: CASSRLNTGELFF

v_gene: TRBV2
abundance: few
d_gene: .
j_gene: TRBJ1-6
CDR3nt: TGTGCCAGCTCCTATAATTCACCCCTCCACTTT
CDR3aa: CASSYNSPLHF